This paragraph reports one TCR beta chain. Its antigen is as yet unknown. Germline lookup yields CDR1 SGHRS and CDR2 YFSETQ. J was trimmed by 5 bases and V by 4 bases; bases with no gene match: 10. This CDR3 contains 16 residues. One entry per CDR3 protein, called by TCRdb with MiXCR from the reads. The sample yields 600,000 to 700,000 distinct CDR3 sequences, roughly 30% seen once. The entry originates in a study of T cell repertoires in cytomegalovirus infection. Across the study: A matching HLA type, together with CMV infection, was signaled by public TCR beta signatures.

V is TRBV5-1 and J is TRBJ1-2; 11 bases are shared with TRBD1. Source: cultured PBMCs, taken from culture after CMV antigen stimulation. The clonotype was recovered from a human donor in good health (CMV status not recorded). Some clones in this sample may be carry-over from other donors' samples. The CDR3 spells CASSPGQGARGYGYTF. CDR3 in DNA: TGCGCCAGCAGCCCCGGACAGGGGGCGAGAGGATATGGCTACACCTTC.